The rows below give T cell receptor beta chains drawn from one sample of a study of T cell changes during pregnancy in multiple sclerosis. Only in-frame clones appear in the TCRdb table, and some are missing; sequencing was by immunoSEQ multiplex PCR. The sample yields 20,000 to 25,000 clones, 85% seen once. The starting material was CD8+ T cells from peripheral blood mononuclear cells, obtained in the first trimester of pregnancy. These receptors were obtained from a female donor in good health, enrolled as a control in a pregnancy study. The CDR3 runs from the conserved cysteine through the conserved F or W. The D gene is left open where the match is weak. The size of a clone is reported for some rows only, either as once, few or many, or as a class for expanded clones.

V gene,J gene,CDR3 length,clone size,D gene,CDR3 protein,CDR3 DNA
TRBV6-4,TRBJ2-5,13,.,.,CASAAEAGETQYF,TGTGCCAGCGCCGCGGAGGCCGGGGAGACCCAGTACTTC
TRBV9,TRBJ1-1,15,.,.,CASSISQQGPTEAFF,TGTGCCAGCAGCATCAGTCAACAGGGCCCCACTGAAGCTTTCTTT
TRBV11-2,TRBJ2-3,13,.,.,CASSSPGAGTQYF,TGTGCCAGCAGCTCCCCAGGGGCGGGTACGCAGTATTTT
TRBV25-1,TRBJ1-1,15,.,TRBD1,CASSVGQGVDTEAFF,TGTGCCAGCAGTGTAGGACAGGGGGTCGACACTGAAGCTTTCTTT
TRBV29-1,TRBJ1-2,19,.,.,CSVEDPIWTVALANYGYTF,TGCAGCGTTGAAGATCCTATATGGACAGTGGCCCTAGCTAACTATGGCTACACCTTC
TRBV2,TRBJ1-6,14,few,.,CATERGEGNSPLHF,TGTGCCACGGAACGAGGGGAGGGAAATTCACCCCTCCACTTT
TRBV7-2,TRBJ1-2,13,.,TRBD1,CASSPGQTYGYTF,TGTGCCAGCAGCCCGGGACAGACTTATGGCTACACCTTC
TRBV7-3,TRBJ2-5,15,.,TRBD2,CASSNSGASQETQYF,TGTGCCAGCAGCAATAGCGGGGCAAGCCAAGAGACCCAGTACTTC
TRBV9,TRBJ2-2,16,.,TRBD1,CASSVGGTGEHRGAVF,TGTGCCAGCAGCGTAGGAGGGACAGGGGAACACCGGGGAGCTGTTTTT
TRBV5-1,TRBJ1-6,16,.,.,CASSFKDSSYNSPLHF,TGCGCCAGCAGCTTTAAAGATAGCTCCTATAATTCACCCCTCCACTTT
TRBV7-3,TRBJ2-1,17,.,TRBD1,CASSLLDRGGSYNEQFF,TGTGCCAGCAGCCTCCTAGACAGGGGGGGCTCCTACAATGAGCAGTTCTTC
TRBV7-9,TRBJ2-5,16,.,TRBD2,CASSRTSGGPQETQYF,TGTGCCAGCAGCCGCACTAGCGGGGGGCCCCAAGAGACCCAGTACTTC
TRBV7-9,TRBJ1-5,14,.,.,CASSLGFMNQPQHF,TGTGCCAGCAGCTTAGGTTTCATGAATCAGCCCCAGCATTTT
TRBV6-5,TRBJ1-2,13,.,TRBD1,CASSYTGERGYTF,TGTGCCAGCAGCTACACAGGGGAACGGGGCTACACCTTC
TRBV2,TRBJ2-5,17,.,.,CASSEYKAAVEEETQYF,TGTGCCAGCAGTGAATACAAGGCGGCTGTAGAAGAAGAGACCCAGTACTTC
TRBV4-1,TRBJ1-5,12,.,.,CASSLPGGPQHF,TGCGCCAGCAGCCTTCCCGGGGGGCCCCAGCATTTT
TRBV28,TRBJ1-1,14,.,.,CASSLTPLNTEAFF,TGTGCCAGCAGTTTAACACCCCTGAACACTGAAGCTTTCTTT
TRBV7-3,TRBJ2-1,13,.,.,CASSSDEDNEQFF,TGTGCCAGCAGCTCCGACGAGGACAATGAGCAGTTCTTC
TRBV5-1,TRBJ2-7,16,.,TRBD2,CASSASSGRGSYEQYF,TGCGCCAGCAGCGCCTCCAGCGGGAGGGGCTCATACGAGCAGTACTTC
TRBV6-5,TRBJ1-1,13,.,.,CASSYGQNTEAFF,TGTGCCAGCAGTTACGGGCAGAACACTGAAGCTTTCTTT
TRBV27,TRBJ2-1,16,.,TRBD2,CASIRQGTSGVHEQFF,TGTGCCAGCATCCGACAAGGGACTAGCGGGGTTCATGAGCAGTTCTTC
TRBV29-1,TRBJ1-2,12,.,.,CSAAPDSYGYTF,TGCAGCGCAGCCCCCGACAGTTATGGCTACACCTTC
TRBV6-1,TRBJ2-3,14,.,TRBD2,CASSPTSGYDTQYF,TGTGCCAGCAGCCCGACTAGCGGGTACGATACGCAGTATTTT
TRBV9,TRBJ1-5,14,.,.,CASSVTGKDQPQHF,TGTGCCAGCAGCGTAACAGGGAAGGATCAGCCCCAGCATTTT
TRBV6-1,TRBJ2-3,11,.,.,CASRLIDTQYF,TGTGCCAGCCGTTTAATTGATACGCAGTATTTT
TRBV5-8,TRBJ2-1,20,.,TRBD1,CASSLTGGQGSPSSYNEQFF,TGTGCCAGCAGCTTGACTGGGGGACAGGGGTCTCCCAGCTCCTACAATGAGCAGTTCTTC
TRBV6-4,TRBJ2-1,16,.,TRBD2,CASSDSTSGGGNEQFF,TGTGCCAGCAGTGACTCGACTAGCGGAGGGGGAAATGAGCAGTTCTTC
TRBV5-1,TRBJ2-1,15,few,TRBD2,CASSFSGGEYNEQFF,TGCGCCAGCAGCTTTAGCGGGGGGGAGTACAATGAGCAGTTCTTC
TRBV10-3,TRBJ1-1,14,.,.,CAISESRREEKAFF,TGTGCCATCAGTGAGTCTCGTCGGGAGGAGAAGGCTTTCTTT
TRBV30,TRBJ1-1,12,.,.,CAWTTGNTEAFF,TGTGCCTGGACGACAGGGAACACTGAAGCTTTCTTT
TRBV27,TRBJ2-7,18,.,TRBD1,CASSFTPPGQGKWYEQYF,TGTGCCAGCAGTTTCACTCCCCCAGGACAGGGAAAGTGGTACGAGCAGTACTTC
TRBV27,TRBJ2-7,14,.,TRBD2,CASSSSGFPYEQYF,TGTGCCAGCAGTTCTAGCGGATTCCCCTACGAGCAGTACTTC
TRBV28,TRBJ2-7,17,.,.,CASSLGVAEGVAYEQYF,TGTGCCAGCAGTTTAGGGGTAGCGGAAGGTGTTGCCTACGAGCAGTACTTC
TRBV6-4,TRBJ2-7,14,.,.,CASSDSVEGGEQYF,TGTGCCAGCAGTGACTCAGTAGAGGGAGGCGAGCAGTACTTC
TRBV7-9,TRBJ2-2,14,.,TRBD1,CASSPGQGTGELFF,TGTGCCAGCAGCCCTGGACAGGGCACCGGGGAGCTGTTTTTT
TRBV5-1,TRBJ2-2,15,.,TRBD1,CASSADRGDTGELFF,TGCGCCAGCAGCGCGGACAGGGGGGACACCGGGGAGCTGTTTTTT
TRBV10-3,TRBJ2-3,15,.,.,CAISEGAGSTDTQYF,TGTGCCATCAGTGAAGGAGCGGGCAGCACAGATACGCAGTATTTT
TRBV9,TRBJ1-3,15,.,.,CASSEDSSSGNTIYF,TGTGCCAGCAGCGAGGACAGCAGCTCTGGAAACACCATATATTTT
TRBV19,TRBJ1-1,12,.,.,CASIRGRTEAFF,TGTGCCAGTATCCGCGGGCGTACCGAAGCTTTCTTT
TRBV5-5,TRBJ1-5,15,.,TRBD1,CASSKQGNSNQPQHF,TGTGCCAGCAGCAAACAGGGGAATAGCAATCAGCCCCAGCATTTT